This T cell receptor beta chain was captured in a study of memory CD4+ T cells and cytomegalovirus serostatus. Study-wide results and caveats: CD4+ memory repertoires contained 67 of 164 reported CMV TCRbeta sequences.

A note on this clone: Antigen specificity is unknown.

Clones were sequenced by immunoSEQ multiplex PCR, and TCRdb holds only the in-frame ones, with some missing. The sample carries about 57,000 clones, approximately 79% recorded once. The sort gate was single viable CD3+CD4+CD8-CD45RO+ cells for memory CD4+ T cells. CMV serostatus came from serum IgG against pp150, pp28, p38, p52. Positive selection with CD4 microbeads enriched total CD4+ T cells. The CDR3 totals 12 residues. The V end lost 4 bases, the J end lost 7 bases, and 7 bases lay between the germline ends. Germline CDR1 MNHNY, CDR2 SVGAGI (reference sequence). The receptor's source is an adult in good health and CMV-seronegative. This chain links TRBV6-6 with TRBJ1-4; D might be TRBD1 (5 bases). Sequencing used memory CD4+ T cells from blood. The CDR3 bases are TGTGCCAGCAGTTCCCAGGGTGAAAAACTGTTTTTT. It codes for CASSSQGEKLFF.